A selection of T cell receptor beta chains follows, all from one sample in a study of blood T cell repertoires in COVID-19. Clones were sequenced by immunoSEQ multiplex PCR, and TCRdb holds only the in-frame ones, with some missing. The table lists approximately 30,000 clones, roughly 80% of them singletons, with approximately 36% in the top ten. Sequencing used peripheral blood. These receptors were collected from a man aged 65 to 85 with acute or convalescent COVID-19. Both conserved end residues are part of each CDR3. The order of the fields is CDR3 length, V gene, D gene, clone size, J gene, CDR3 protein, CDR3 DNA. A D gene is named only where the DNA matches it firmly. Clone size, where shown, is once, few, many, or a class for clones that have expanded.

cdr3_length: 12
v_call: TRBV19
d_call: .
clone_size: .
j_call: TRBJ1-2
cdr3_aa: CASTQGGYGYTF
cdr3_nt: TGTGCCAGTACTCAGGGCGGTTATGGCTACACCTTC

cdr3_length: 15
v_call: TRBV7-2
d_call: .
clone_size: once
j_call: TRBJ1-4
cdr3_aa: CASSLSGQPNEKLFF
cdr3_nt: TGTGCCAGCAGCCTGTCGGGACAACCTAATGAAAAACTGTTTTTT

cdr3_length: 14
v_call: TRBV2
d_call: TRBD2
clone_size: few
j_call: TRBJ2-7
cdr3_aa: CASRNIAGAYEQYF
cdr3_nt: TGTGCCAGCAGGAACATAGCGGGAGCGTACGAGCAGTACTTC

cdr3_length: 14
v_call: TRBV6-5
d_call: .
clone_size: .
j_call: TRBJ1-2
cdr3_aa: CASRRPGESYGYTF
cdr3_nt: TGTGCCAGCAGGCGCCCCGGTGAATCCTATGGCTACACCTTC

cdr3_length: 15
v_call: TRBV18
d_call: TRBD1
clone_size: .
j_call: TRBJ1-1
cdr3_aa: CASSVTGKGDTEAFF
cdr3_nt: TGTGCCAGCTCCGTGACAGGGAAAGGGGACACTGAAGCTTTCTTT

cdr3_length: 16
v_call: TRBV18
d_call: .
clone_size: once
j_call: TRBJ2-5
cdr3_aa: CASSPGLSLGQETQYF
cdr3_nt: TGTGCCAGCTCCCCCGGACTATCCCTAGGGCAAGAGACCCAGTACTTC

cdr3_length: 14
v_call: TRBV4-1
d_call: .
clone_size: .
j_call: TRBJ2-7
cdr3_aa: CASSQDRQIYEQYF
cdr3_nt: TGCGCCAGCAGCCAAGATCGACAGATCTACGAGCAGTACTTC

cdr3_length: 15
v_call: TRBV3-1/TRBV3-2
d_call: TRBD1
clone_size: few
j_call: TRBJ2-3
cdr3_aa: CASSHSHRGPDTQYF
cdr3_nt: TGTGCCAGCAGCCACTCCCACAGGGGCCCAGATACGCAGTATTTT

cdr3_length: 15
v_call: TRBV7-9
d_call: .
clone_size: .
j_call: TRBJ1-3
cdr3_aa: CASSERRGSGNTIYF
cdr3_nt: TGTGCCAGCAGCGAACGTAGGGGATCTGGAAACACCATATATTTT

cdr3_length: 17
v_call: TRBV5-1
d_call: .
clone_size: .
j_call: TRBJ2-3
cdr3_aa: CASSPTRSGAGTDTQYF
cdr3_nt: TGCGCCAGCAGCCCGACTCGTAGCGGAGCGGGCACAGATACGCAGTATTTT

cdr3_length: 17
v_call: TRBV29-1
d_call: TRBD2
clone_size: .
j_call: TRBJ2-5
cdr3_aa: CSGGGLLAGGGVETQYF
cdr3_nt: TGCAGTGGTGGGGGCCTACTAGCGGGAGGTGGAGTCGAGACCCAGTACTTC

cdr3_length: 14
v_call: TRBV7-2
d_call: TRBD1
clone_size: .
j_call: TRBJ1-2
cdr3_aa: CASSAGTGGGLLTF
cdr3_nt: TGTGCCAGCAGCGCCGGGACAGGGGGCGGTTTGCTCACCTTC

cdr3_length: 14
v_call: TRBV7-2
d_call: .
clone_size: .
j_call: TRBJ2-7
cdr3_aa: CASSFYAQTYEQYF
cdr3_nt: TGTGCCAGCAGCTTTTACGCCCAGACCTACGAGCAGTACTTC

cdr3_length: 13
v_call: TRBV9
d_call: .
clone_size: .
j_call: TRBJ1-2
cdr3_aa: CASSPGQTYGYTF
cdr3_nt: TGTGCCAGCAGCCCTGGACAGACCTATGGCTACACCTTC

cdr3_length: 13
v_call: TRBV6-5
d_call: TRBD1
clone_size: .
j_call: TRBJ1-4
cdr3_aa: CASSYWTGEKLFF
cdr3_nt: TGTGCCAGCAGTTACTGGACAGGCGAAAAACTGTTTTTT

cdr3_length: 15
v_call: TRBV5-5
d_call: TRBD2
clone_size: once
j_call: TRBJ2-5
cdr3_aa: CASSWGTSAKETQYF
cdr3_nt: TGTGCCAGCAGCTGGGGGACTAGTGCCAAAGAGACCCAGTACTTC

cdr3_length: 19
v_call: TRBV5-1
d_call: TRBD2
clone_size: .
j_call: TRBJ2-7
cdr3_aa: CASSPLDDRGGLYSNEQYF
cdr3_nt: TGCGCCAGCAGCCCACTGGATGACCGGGGGGGCCTGTATTCTAACGAGCAGTACTTC

cdr3_length: 14
v_call: TRBV5-8
d_call: .
clone_size: .
j_call: TRBJ1-1
cdr3_aa: CASSLEPIGTEAFF
cdr3_nt: TGTGCCAGCAGCTTGGAGCCTATCGGCACTGAAGCTTTCTTT

cdr3_length: 15
v_call: TRBV5-1
d_call: .
clone_size: .
j_call: TRBJ2-5
cdr3_aa: CASSLTGGARETQYF
cdr3_nt: TGCGCCAGCAGCTTGACTGGGGGCGCTCGGGAGACCCAGTACTTC

cdr3_length: 15
v_call: TRBV14
d_call: TRBD1
clone_size: .
j_call: TRBJ1-1
cdr3_aa: CASSSQGVWNTEAFF
cdr3_nt: TGTGCCAGCAGCTCTCAGGGGGTATGGAACACTGAAGCTTTCTTT

cdr3_length: 14
v_call: TRBV11-2
d_call: TRBD1
clone_size: .
j_call: TRBJ1-1
cdr3_aa: CASSRGQMNTEAFF
cdr3_nt: TGTGCCAGCAGCAGGGGACAGATGAACACTGAAGCTTTCTTT

cdr3_length: 13
v_call: TRBV6-5
d_call: .
clone_size: .
j_call: TRBJ2-5
cdr3_aa: CASSREVQETQYF
cdr3_nt: TGTGCCAGCAGCAGGGAGGTCCAAGAGACCCAGTACTTC

cdr3_length: 14
v_call: TRBV5-1
d_call: TRBD2
clone_size: .
j_call: TRBJ2-3
cdr3_aa: CASSASGGSDTQYF
cdr3_nt: TGCGCCAGCAGTGCTAGCGGGGGATCAGATACGCAGTATTTT

cdr3_length: 17
v_call: TRBV5-6
d_call: TRBD2
clone_size: .
j_call: TRBJ2-3
cdr3_aa: CASSLILAGDGTDTQYF
cdr3_nt: TGTGCCAGCAGCTTGATTCTAGCGGGGGACGGCACAGATACGCAGTATTTT

cdr3_length: 16
v_call: TRBV7-2
d_call: TRBD2
clone_size: .
j_call: TRBJ2-3
cdr3_aa: CASSLRLAGEADTQYF
cdr3_nt: TGTGCCAGCAGCTTAAGGCTAGCGGGAGAGGCAGATACGCAGTATTTT

cdr3_length: 14
v_call: TRBV3-1/TRBV3-2
d_call: TRBD1
clone_size: few
j_call: TRBJ2-7
cdr3_aa: CASSRGQGALEQYF
cdr3_nt: TGTGCCAGCAGCCGGGGACAGGGGGCTCTCGAGCAGTACTTC

cdr3_length: 16
v_call: TRBV27
d_call: .
clone_size: once
j_call: TRBJ2-3
cdr3_aa: CASSHRWREFTDTQYF
cdr3_nt: TGTGCCAGCAGCCACCGTTGGAGAGAGTTCACAGATACGCAGTATTTT

cdr3_length: 15
v_call: TRBV3-1/TRBV3-2
d_call: .
clone_size: .
j_call: TRBJ2-3
cdr3_aa: CASSQRRTGTDTQYF
cdr3_nt: TGTGCCAGCAGCCAAAGAAGGACTGGAACAGATACGCAGTATTTT

cdr3_length: 16
v_call: TRBV28
d_call: .
clone_size: .
j_call: TRBJ1-3
cdr3_aa: CASSSSTGRSGNTIYF
cdr3_nt: TGTGCCAGCAGCTCCTCCACAGGAAGGTCTGGAAACACCATATATTTT

cdr3_length: 15
v_call: TRBV7-9
d_call: .
clone_size: .
j_call: TRBJ2-5
cdr3_aa: CASSSLLGPQETQYF
cdr3_nt: TGTGCCAGCAGCTCCTTGTTGGGGCCGCAAGAGACCCAGTACTTC

cdr3_length: 14
v_call: TRBV27
d_call: .
clone_size: once
j_call: TRBJ1-3
cdr3_aa: CASSRGSSGNTIYF
cdr3_nt: TGTGCCAGCAGCCGGGGGTCCTCTGGAAACACCATATATTTT

cdr3_length: 16
v_call: TRBV7-2
d_call: TRBD1
clone_size: .
j_call: TRBJ1-5
cdr3_aa: CASSPGTGRSNQPQHF
cdr3_nt: TGTGCCAGCAGCCCCGGGACAGGGCGTAGCAATCAGCCCCAGCATTTT

cdr3_length: 16
v_call: TRBV5-4
d_call: TRBD2
clone_size: few
j_call: TRBJ2-3
cdr3_aa: CASSLVLAGSTDTQYF
cdr3_nt: TGTGCCAGCAGCTTGGTACTAGCGGGCAGCACAGATACGCAGTATTTT

cdr3_length: 16
v_call: TRBV28
d_call: .
clone_size: .
j_call: TRBJ1-5
cdr3_aa: CASSSGFRGSNQPQHF
cdr3_nt: TGTGCCAGCAGTTCCGGGTTCAGGGGTAGCAATCAGCCCCAGCATTTT

cdr3_length: 13
v_call: TRBV19
d_call: .
clone_size: once
j_call: TRBJ1-1
cdr3_aa: CASSQGMNTEAFF
cdr3_nt: TGTGCCAGTAGCCAGGGGATGAACACTGAAGCTTTCTTT

cdr3_length: 17
v_call: TRBV6-1
d_call: TRBD1
clone_size: .
j_call: TRBJ1-2
cdr3_aa: CASSVGTGASFNYGYTF
cdr3_nt: TGTGCCAGCAGTGTCGGAACAGGGGCCTCCTTTAACTATGGCTACACCTTC